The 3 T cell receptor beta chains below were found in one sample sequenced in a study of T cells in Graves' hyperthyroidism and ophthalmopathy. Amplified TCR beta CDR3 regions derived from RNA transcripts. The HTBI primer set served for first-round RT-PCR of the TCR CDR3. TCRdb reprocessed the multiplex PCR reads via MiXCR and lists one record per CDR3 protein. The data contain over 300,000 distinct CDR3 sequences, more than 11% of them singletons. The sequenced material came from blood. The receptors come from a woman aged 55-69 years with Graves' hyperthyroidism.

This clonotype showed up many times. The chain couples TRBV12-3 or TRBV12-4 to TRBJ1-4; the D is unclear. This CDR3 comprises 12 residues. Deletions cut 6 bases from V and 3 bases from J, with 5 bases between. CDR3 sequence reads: CASRDPNEKLFF. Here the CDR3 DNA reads TGTGCCAGCAGGGACCCTAATGAAAAACTGTTTTTT.

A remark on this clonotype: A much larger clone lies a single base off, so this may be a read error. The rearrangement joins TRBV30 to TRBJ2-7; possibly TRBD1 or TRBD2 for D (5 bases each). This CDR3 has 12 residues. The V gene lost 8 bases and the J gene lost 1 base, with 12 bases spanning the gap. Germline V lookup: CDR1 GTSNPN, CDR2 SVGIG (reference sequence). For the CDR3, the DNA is TGTGCCCGGGGACGGATGTCCTACGAGCAGTACTTC. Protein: CARGRMSYEQYF.

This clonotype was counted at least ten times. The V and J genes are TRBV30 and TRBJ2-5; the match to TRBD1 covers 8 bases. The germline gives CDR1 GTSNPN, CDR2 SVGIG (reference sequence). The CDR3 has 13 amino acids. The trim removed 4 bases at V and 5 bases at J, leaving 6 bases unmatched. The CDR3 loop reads CAWNQGAGETQYF. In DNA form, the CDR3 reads TGTGCCTGGAACCAGGGGGCGGGGGAGACCCAGTACTTC.